This TCR beta chain appears in the sequencing data of a study of preoperative IRX-2 immunotherapy in early breast cancer. The data were produced by immunoSEQ multiplex PCR, yet TCRdb's version contains in-frame clones alone and is incomplete. The sample lists some 99,000 clones, 70% to 90% occurring once. The sample's treatment: preoperative locoregional IRX-2 cytokine immunotherapy. Preoperative locoregional IRX-2 cytokine immunotherapy was tested in the phase Ib source study. The CDR3 extends over 14 amino acids. Per the germline V gene, CDR1 is LNHDA and CDR2 is SQIVND (reference sequence). Trimming removed 0 bases from V and 8 bases from J, with 11 bases in between.

The sample in question was tumor tissue, obtained after IRX-2 immunotherapy. The clonotype comes from a human donor with breast cancer. The rearrangement uses TRBV19 and TRBJ2-1; no clear D gene. The CDR3 sequence: CASSIEDPRDEQFF. The CDR3 DNA reads as TGTGCCAGTAGTATAGAGGACCCCCGGGATGAGCAGTTCTTC.